This T cell receptor beta chain was sequenced for a study of OX40 agonist ivuxolimab in advanced cancers. Looking at the study overall: It was ivuxolimab, an agonistic anti-OX40 (CD134) antibody, that patients were treated with.

Produced via immunoSEQ multiplex PCR; TCRdb's table is partial and in-frame only. The table shows fewer than 85,000 clones, with under 95% occurring only once. V lost 9 bases and J lost 4; bases outside the gene matches: 6. The CDR3 length is 13 residues. The V gene's germline CDR1 is LNHDA and CDR2 SQIVND (reference sequence). Blood draws occurred at baseline, cycle 4 day 1, and cycle 7 day 1. On this clone itself: The antigen remains undetermined.

Study-level points and caveats: In the 0.1-3.0 mg/kg groups, partial responders showed among the lowest expansion.

The clonotype comes from an adult with an advanced solid tumor such as melanoma, head and neck, liver or kidney cancer. The source material was CD4+ or CD8+ T cells sorted from blood, sampled in a trial of the OX40 agonist ivuxolimab. The J gene is TRBJ2-4, the V gene TRBV19; 7 bases are a match to TRBD1. CDR3 nucleotide sequence: TGTGCCAGCACCGGGACAGATAAAAACATTCAGTACTTC. Protein product: CASTGTDKNIQYF.